The clone carrying this T cell receptor (beta chain) was counted at least ten times. These data come from a study of regulatory T cells in long-lasting Graves disease. The CDR3 covers 12 residues. CDR1 SEHNR and CDR2 FQNEAQ come from the germline V gene (reference sequence). Deletions cut 5 bases from V and 7 bases from J, with 11 bases between. Both iRepertoire HTBI primers and Arm-PCR of CDR3 regions were used to build the TCR beta libraries. In TCRdb, the multiplex PCR reads were re-called with MiXCR into one record per CDR3 protein. This table has over 350,000 distinct CDR3 sequences, over 14% appearing once. The sample's time point: newly diagnosed GD, antithyroid drugs for less than 3 months. PBMCs provided the RNA from which the TCR library was made. These data also formed part of another study, on T cells in Graves' hyperthyroidism and ophthalmopathy.

The rearrangement joins TRBV7-9 to TRBJ1-1; D might be TRBD1 (5 bases). This clonotype was obtained from a woman aged 40 to 50 with Graves disease. The starting material was peripheral blood mononuclear cells (PBMCs), obtained at new diagnosis, from a patient treated with antithyroid drugs. Here the CDR3 DNA reads TGTGCCAGCAGCCGATTCGACAGTGAAGCTTTCTTT. Encoded protein: CASSRFDSEAFF.